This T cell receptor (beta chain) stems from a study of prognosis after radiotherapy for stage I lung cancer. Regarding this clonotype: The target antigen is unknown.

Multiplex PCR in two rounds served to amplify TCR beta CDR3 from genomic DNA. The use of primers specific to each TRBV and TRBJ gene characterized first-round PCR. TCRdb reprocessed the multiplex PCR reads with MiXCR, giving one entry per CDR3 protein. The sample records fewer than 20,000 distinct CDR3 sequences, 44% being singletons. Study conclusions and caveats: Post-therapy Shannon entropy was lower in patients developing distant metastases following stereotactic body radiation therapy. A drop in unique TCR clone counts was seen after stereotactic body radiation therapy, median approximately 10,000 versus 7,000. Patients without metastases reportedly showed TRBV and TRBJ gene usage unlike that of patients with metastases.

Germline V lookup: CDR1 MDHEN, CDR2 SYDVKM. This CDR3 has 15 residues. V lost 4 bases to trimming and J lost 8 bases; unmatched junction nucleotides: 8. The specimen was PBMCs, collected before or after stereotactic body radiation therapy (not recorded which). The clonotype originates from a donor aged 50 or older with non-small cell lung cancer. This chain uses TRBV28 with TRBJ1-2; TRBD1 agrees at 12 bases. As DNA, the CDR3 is TGTGCCAGCAGTTCCGAGGGACAGGGGGCAGAAGGCTACACCTTC. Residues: CASSSEGQGAEGYTF.